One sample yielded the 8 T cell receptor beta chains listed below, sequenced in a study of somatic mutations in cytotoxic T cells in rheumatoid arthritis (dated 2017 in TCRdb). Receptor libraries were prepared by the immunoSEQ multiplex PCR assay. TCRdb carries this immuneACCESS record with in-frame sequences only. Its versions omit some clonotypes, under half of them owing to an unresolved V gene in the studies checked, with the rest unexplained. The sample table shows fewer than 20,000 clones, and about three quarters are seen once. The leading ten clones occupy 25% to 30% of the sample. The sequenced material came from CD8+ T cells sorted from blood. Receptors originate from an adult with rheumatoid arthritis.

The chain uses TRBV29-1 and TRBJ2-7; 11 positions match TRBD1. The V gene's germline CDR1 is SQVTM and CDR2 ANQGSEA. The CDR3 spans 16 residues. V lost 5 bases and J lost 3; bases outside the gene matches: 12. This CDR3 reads CSVTGTGGPRLYEQYF. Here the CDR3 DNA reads TGCAGCGTTACCGGGACAGGGGGACCCCGCCTCTACGAGCAGTACTTC.

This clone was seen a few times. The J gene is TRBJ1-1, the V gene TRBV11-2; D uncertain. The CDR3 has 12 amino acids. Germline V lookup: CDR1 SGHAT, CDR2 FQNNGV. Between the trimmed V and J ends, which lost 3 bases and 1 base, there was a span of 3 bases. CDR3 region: CASSFGNTEAFF. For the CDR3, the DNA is TGTGCCAGCAGCTTTGGGAACACTGAAGCTTTCTTT. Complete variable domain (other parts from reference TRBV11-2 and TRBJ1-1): EAGVAQSPRYKIIEKRQSVAFWCNPISGHATLYWYQQILGQGPKLLIQFQNNGVVDDSQLPKDRFSAERLKGVDSTLKIQPAKLEDSAVYLCASSFGNTEAFFGQGTRLTVV.

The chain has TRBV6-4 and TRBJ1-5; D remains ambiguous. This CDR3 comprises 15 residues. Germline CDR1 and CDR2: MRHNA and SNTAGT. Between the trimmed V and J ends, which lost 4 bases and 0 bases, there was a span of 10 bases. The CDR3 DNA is TGTGCCAGCAGTGTTAGCATTGATAGCAATCAGCCCCAGCATTTT. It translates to CASSVSIDSNQPQHF.

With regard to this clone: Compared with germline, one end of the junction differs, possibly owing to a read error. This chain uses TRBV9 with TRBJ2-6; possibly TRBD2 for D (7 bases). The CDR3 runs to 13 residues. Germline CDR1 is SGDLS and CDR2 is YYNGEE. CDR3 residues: CASSPRGANVPTF. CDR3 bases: TGTGCCAGCAGCCCCCGGGGGGCCAACGTCCCGACTTTC.

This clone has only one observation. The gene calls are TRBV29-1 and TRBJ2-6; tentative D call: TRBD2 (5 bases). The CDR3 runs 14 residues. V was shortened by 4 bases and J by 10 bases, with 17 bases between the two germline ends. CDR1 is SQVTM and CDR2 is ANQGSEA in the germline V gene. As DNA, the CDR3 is TGCAGCGTTGGAAAGGACCCCCGAGGGAACGTCCTGACTTTC. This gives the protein CSVGKDPRGNVLTF.

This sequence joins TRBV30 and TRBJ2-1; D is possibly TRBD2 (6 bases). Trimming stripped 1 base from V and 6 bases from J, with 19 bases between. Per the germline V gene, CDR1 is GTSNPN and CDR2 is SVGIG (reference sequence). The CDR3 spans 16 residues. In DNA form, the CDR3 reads TGTGCCTGGAGTGCCGGAGTGGGAGGCCGGGGCAATGAGCAGTTCTTC. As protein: CAWSAGVGGRGNEQFF.

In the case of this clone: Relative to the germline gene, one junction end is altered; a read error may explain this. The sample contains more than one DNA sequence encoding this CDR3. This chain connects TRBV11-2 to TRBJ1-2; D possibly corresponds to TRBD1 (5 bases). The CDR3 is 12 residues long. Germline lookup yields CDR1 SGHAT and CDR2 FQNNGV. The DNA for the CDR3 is TGCGCCAGCAGCTCCGAGGACGGGACGTACACCTTC. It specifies CASSSEDGTYTF.

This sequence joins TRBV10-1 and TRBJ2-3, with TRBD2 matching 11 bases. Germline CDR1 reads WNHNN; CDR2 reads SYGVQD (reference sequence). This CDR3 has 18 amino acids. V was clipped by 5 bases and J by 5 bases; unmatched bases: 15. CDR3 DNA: TGCGCCAGCAGTTCCAGGGCACTAGCGGGGGCCAGGGGAGATACGCAGTATTTT. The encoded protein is CASSSRALAGARGDTQYF.